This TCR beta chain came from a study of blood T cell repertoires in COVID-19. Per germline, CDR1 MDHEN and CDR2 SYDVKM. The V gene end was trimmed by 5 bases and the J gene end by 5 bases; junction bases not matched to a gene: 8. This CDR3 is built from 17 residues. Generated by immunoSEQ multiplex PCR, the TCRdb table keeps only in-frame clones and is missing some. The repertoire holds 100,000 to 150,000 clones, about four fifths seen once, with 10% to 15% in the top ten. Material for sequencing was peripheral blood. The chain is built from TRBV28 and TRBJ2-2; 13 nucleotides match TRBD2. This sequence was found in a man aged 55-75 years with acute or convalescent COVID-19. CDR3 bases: TGTGCCAGCAGTCCGACTAGCGGGAGGTCGGGGACCGGGGAGCTGTTTTTT. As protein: CASSPTSGRSGTGELFF.